The 18 T cell receptor beta chains below come from one sample, sequenced in a study of cytotoxic CD8 clonotypes in ibrutinib-treated CLL. Some clones are missing from TCRdb's copy, which holds only in-frame ones; the method was immunoSEQ multiplex PCR. The table records roughly 15,000 clones, approximately 52% of them present only once. This material consisted of PBMCs, taken at a 24-month disease-progression time point, from a patient treated with ibrutinib. All receptors come from a human donor with chronic lymphocytic leukemia.

The genes are TRBV11-2 and TRBJ2-2; D remains ambiguous. The V gene lost 1 base and the J gene lost 0 bases, with 3 bases spanning the gap. Germline V gene data show CDR1 as SGHAT and CDR2 as FQNNGV. This CDR3 region has 14 residues. This CDR3 reads CASSLVSNTGELFF. CDR3 DNA: TGTGCCAGCAGCTTAGTTTCGAACACCGGGGAGCTGTTTTTT.

This chain links TRBV2 with TRBJ1-2, with D uncertain. The V and J ends lost 3 bases and 4 bases respectively, with 12 bases between them. The CDR3 totals 14 residues. The germline V gene encodes CDR1 SNHLY and CDR2 FYNNEI. As DNA, the CDR3 is TGTGCCAGCAGTGACGTCACAGCCTTCTATGGCTACACCTTC. Its translation is CASSDVTAFYGYTF.

There are a few counts of this clone. This CDR3 is CASSRQSANYGYTF. The CDR3 region has the DNA TGTGCCAGCAGCAGACAGAGTGCTAACTATGGCTACACCTTC. V is TRBV7-9 and J is TRBJ1-2; D possibly corresponds to TRBD1 (5 bases). Germline loops: CDR1 SEHNR, CDR2 FQNEAQ (reference sequence). The CDR3 runs 14 residues. The ends were cut back, 5 bases at V and 0 bases at J, with 10 bases in the middle.

This clone has a handful of counts. The chain uses TRBV4-2 and TRBJ2-7; 9 nucleotides align to TRBD2. Germline V gene sequence: CDR1 LGHNA, CDR2 YNFKEQ. Losses at the gene ends were 1 base for V and 6 bases for J; bases not matched to a gene: 1. The CDR3 totals 13 residues. Here the CDR3 DNA reads TGTGCCAGCAGCCAAGGCGGGGGGGGCGAGCAGTACTTC. The encoded protein is CASSQGGGGEQYF.

The chain recombines TRBV5-1 with TRBJ2-2, with D uncertain. Germline CDR1 and CDR2: SGHRS and YFSETQ. Trimming removed 7 bases at V and 7 bases at J, with 17 bases between. The CDR3 consists of 14 residues. The CDR3 protein is CASRMGSVDGELFF. The CDR3 DNA reads as TGCGCCAGCCGAATGGGTTCGGTGGACGGGGAGCTGTTTTTT.

In this sample, this clone turned up a few times. The CDR3 DNA reads TGTGCCAGCAGCGTAGAACCGGGGTACTCCTACGAGCAGTACTTC. It yields the protein CASSVEPGYSYEQYF. The rearrangement links TRBV9 to TRBJ2-7, with D perhaps TRBD2 (5 bases). Trimming removed 0 bases at V and 0 bases at J, with 10 bases between. In germline, CDR1 is SGDLS, CDR2 YYNGEE. CDR3 size: 15 residues.

The chain uses TRBV4-1 and TRBJ2-3; TRBD2 matches 8 bases. The V segment lost 3 bases and the J segment 3 bases; nucleotides outside the gene matches: 11. Per germline, CDR1 MGHRA and CDR2 YSYEKL. The CDR3 loop spans 17 amino acids. Written as DNA, the CDR3 is TGCGCCAGCAGCCACCCCGAGCGGGGGAACGTGACAGATACGCAGTATTTT. Residues: CASSHPERGNVTDTQYF.

This chain joins TRBV27 and TRBJ1-6, with D possibly being TRBD1 (6 bases). There are 18 residues in the CDR3. Trimming removed 2 bases at V and 0 bases at J, with 14 bases between. CDR1 and CDR2 (germline): MNHEY, SMNVEV (reference sequence). The CDR3 is CASSLAGRGVSYNSPLHF. In DNA, the CDR3 is TGTGCCAGCAGTTTAGCGGGCAGGGGAGTCTCCTATAATTCACCCCTCCACTTT.

V is TRBV2 and J is TRBJ2-1; D gene ambiguous. Trimming took off 6 bases at V and 8 bases at J, with 8 bases between the two ends. The germline V gene encodes CDR1 SNHLY and CDR2 FYNNEI. CDR3 length: 11 residues. DNA for the CDR3: TGTGCCAGCAGATTCGGCGATGAGCAGTTCTTC. Its protein product is CASRFGDEQFF.

The V and J genes are TRBV5-1 and TRBJ2-3, with TRBD2 matching over 13 bases. There are 15 residues in the CDR3. V lost 3 bases and J lost 8; bases outside the gene matches: 6. Germline CDR1 is SGHRS and CDR2 is YFSETQ. CDR3 sequence reads: CASSSTSGGASTQYF. In DNA form, the CDR3 reads TGCGCCAGCAGCTCAACTAGCGGGGGGGCGTCTACGCAGTATTTT. Filled out from reference TRBV5-1 and TRBJ2-3, the complete variable domain reads KAGVTQTPRYLIKTRGQQVTLSCSPISGHRSVSWYQQTPGQGLQFLFEYFSETQRNKGNFPGRFSGRQFSNSRSEMNVSTLELGDSALYLCASSSTSGGASTQYFGPGTRLTVL.

The gene calls are TRBV7-8 and TRBJ1-1; unclear D gene. The CDR3 spans 13 residues. Germline V CDR1 and CDR2: SGHVS, FQNEAQ. Trimming took 6 bases from V and 1 from J, leaving 9 bases between them. The CDR3 here is CASSVSQNTEAFF. For the CDR3, the DNA is TGTGCCAGCAGTGTAAGCCAGAACACTGAAGCTTTCTTT.

This sequence joins TRBV5-6 and TRBJ2-5; D gene ambiguous. The CDR3 spans 14 residues. The germline V gene has CDR1 SGHDT and CDR2 YYEEEE. V was trimmed by 4 bases and J by 2 bases, leaving 12 bases between them. Written as DNA, the CDR3 is TGTGCCAGCAGCCCGTGGGGTTTACAAGAGACCCAGTACTTC. As protein: CASSPWGLQETQYF.

This chain uses TRBV7-9 with TRBJ1-1, with D perhaps TRBD1 (6 bases). V was cut by 5 bases and J by 1 base, with 14 bases left in between. CDR3 length equals 15 residues. Looked up from germline, CDR1 is SEHNR and CDR2 is FQNEAQ (reference sequence). The CDR3 protein is CASSLEGGGNTEAFF. Written as DNA, the CDR3 is TGTGCCAGCAGCCTAGAGGGGGGAGGGAACACTGAAGCTTTCTTT.

V is TRBV6-5 and J is TRBJ2-7, with D possibly being TRBD2 (6 bases). Germline V gene data show CDR1 as MNHEY and CDR2 as SVGAGI. With 6 bases removed from V and 3 bases from J, the gap between germline ends came to 12 bases. This CDR3 comprises 13 residues. CDR3 in DNA: TGTGCCAGCAGGGGGACCGGGGGCTACGAGCAGTACTTC. As protein: CASRGTGGYEQYF.

This clone has a single count. The genes are TRBV11-2 and TRBJ1-2; 10 nucleotides agree with TRBD1. The length of the CDR3 is 16 residues. Germline-derived CDR1 and CDR2 are SGHAT and FQNNGV. J lost 2 bases, V lost 6 bases, and 9 bases had no gene match. CDR3 sequence (DNA): TGTGCCAGCAGACCCACCGGGACAGGGGTAAACTATGGCTACACCTTC. It translates to CASRPTGTGVNYGYTF. The whole variable domain, remainder taken from reference TRBV11-2 and TRBJ1-2, is EAGVAQSPRYKIIEKRQSVAFWCNPISGHATLYWYQQILGQGPKLLIQFQNNGVVDDSQLPKDRFSAERLKGVDSTLKIQPAKLEDSAVYLCASRPTGTGVNYGYTFGSGTRLTVV.

The V call is TRBV7-6, the J call TRBJ2-1; D call uncertain. Germline V gives CDR1 SGHVS, CDR2 FNYEAQ. With 2 bases removed from V and 7 bases from J, the gap between germline ends came to 9 bases. This CDR3 has 13 amino acids. This CDR3 is CASSLNHPNEQFF. The CDR3 nucleotides are TGTGCCAGCAGCTTAAACCACCCGAATGAGCAGTTCTTC.

The chain joins TRBV5-4 to TRBJ2-3; TRBD1 might be the D (6 bases). Looked up from germline, CDR1 is SGHNT and CDR2 is YYREEE (reference sequence). The CDR3 runs 14 residues. V shed 3 bases and J shed 1 base, with 9 bases lying between them. The CDR3 nucleotides read TGTGCCAGCAGCTGGGACACAGGCACAGATACGCAGTATTTT. Its translation: CASSWDTGTDTQYF. The full variable domain, with the rest looked up from reference TRBV5-4 and TRBJ2-3, is ETGVTQSPTHLIKTRGQQVTLRCSSQSGHNTVSWYQQALGQGPQFIFQYYREEENGRGNFPPRFSGLQFPNYSSELNVNALELDDSALYLCASSWDTGTDTQYFGPGTRLTVL.

This chain links TRBV5-6 with TRBJ2-1; 8 nucleotides agree with TRBD2. CDR3 length equals 15 residues. Germline V gene data show CDR1 as SGHDT and CDR2 as YYEEEE. The V segment lost 4 bases and the J segment 0 bases; nucleotides outside the gene matches: 3. The CDR3 coding sequence is TGTGCCAGCAGCCCGGGGGGGAGCTCCTACAATGAGCAGTTCTTC. It yields the protein CASSPGGSSYNEQFF.